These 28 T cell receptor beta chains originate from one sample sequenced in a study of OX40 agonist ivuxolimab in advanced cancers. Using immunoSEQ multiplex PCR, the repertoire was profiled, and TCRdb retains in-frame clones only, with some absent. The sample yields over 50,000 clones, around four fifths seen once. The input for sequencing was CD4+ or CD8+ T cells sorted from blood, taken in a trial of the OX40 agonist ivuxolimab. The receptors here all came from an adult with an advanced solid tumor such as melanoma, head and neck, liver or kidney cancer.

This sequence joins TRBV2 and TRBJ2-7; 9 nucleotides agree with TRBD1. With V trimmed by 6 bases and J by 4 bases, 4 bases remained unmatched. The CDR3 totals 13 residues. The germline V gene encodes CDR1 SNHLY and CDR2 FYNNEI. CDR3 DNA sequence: TGTGCCAGCAGGGGACAGGGAGTATACGAGCAGTACTTC. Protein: CASRGQGVYEQYF. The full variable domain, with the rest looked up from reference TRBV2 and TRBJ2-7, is EPEVTQTPSHQVTQMGQEVILRCVPISNHLYFYWYRQILGQKVEFLVSFYNNEISEKSEIFDDQFSVERPDGSNFTLKIRSTKLEDSAMYFCASRGQGVYEQYFGPGTRLTVT.

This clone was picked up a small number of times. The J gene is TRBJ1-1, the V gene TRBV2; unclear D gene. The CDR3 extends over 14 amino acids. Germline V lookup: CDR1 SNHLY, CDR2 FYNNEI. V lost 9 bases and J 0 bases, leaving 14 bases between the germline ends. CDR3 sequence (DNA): TGTGCCAGGAGCCCGAGGCATATGAACACTGAAGCTTTCTTT. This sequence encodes CARSPRHMNTEAFF.

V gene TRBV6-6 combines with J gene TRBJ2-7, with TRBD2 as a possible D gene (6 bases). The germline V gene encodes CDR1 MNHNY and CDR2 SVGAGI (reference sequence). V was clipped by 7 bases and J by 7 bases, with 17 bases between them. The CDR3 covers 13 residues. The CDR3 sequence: CASTNRRAREQYF. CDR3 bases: TGTGCCAGCACCAACCGGAGGGCGCGGGAGCAGTACTTC.

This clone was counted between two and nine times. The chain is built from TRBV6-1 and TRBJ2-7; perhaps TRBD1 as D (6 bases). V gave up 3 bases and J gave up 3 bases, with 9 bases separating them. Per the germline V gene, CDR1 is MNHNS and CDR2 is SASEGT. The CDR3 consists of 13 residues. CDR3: CASSETGFYEQYF. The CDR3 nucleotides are TGTGCCAGCAGTGAGACAGGATTCTACGAGCAGTACTTC.

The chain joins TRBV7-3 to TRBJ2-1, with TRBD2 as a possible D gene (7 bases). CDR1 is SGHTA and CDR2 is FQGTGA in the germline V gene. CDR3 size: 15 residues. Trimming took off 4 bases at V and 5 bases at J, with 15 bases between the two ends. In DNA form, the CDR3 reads TGTGCCAGCAGCTCTACGGGGGGCGTCGACAATGAGCAGTTCTTC. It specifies CASSSTGGVDNEQFF.

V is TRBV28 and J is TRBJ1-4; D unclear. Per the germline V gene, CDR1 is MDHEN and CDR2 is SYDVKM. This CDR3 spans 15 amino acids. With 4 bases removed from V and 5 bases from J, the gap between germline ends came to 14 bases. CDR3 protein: CASSSSGPRNEKLFF. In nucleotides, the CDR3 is TGTGCCAGCAGTTCCTCCGGGCCCCGGAATGAAAAACTGTTTTTT.

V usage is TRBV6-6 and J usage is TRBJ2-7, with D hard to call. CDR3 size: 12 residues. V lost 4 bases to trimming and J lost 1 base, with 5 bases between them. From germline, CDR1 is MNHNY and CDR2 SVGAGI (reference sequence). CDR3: CASSSNSYEQYF. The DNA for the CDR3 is TGTGCCAGCAGTTCCAATTCCTACGAGCAGTACTTC.

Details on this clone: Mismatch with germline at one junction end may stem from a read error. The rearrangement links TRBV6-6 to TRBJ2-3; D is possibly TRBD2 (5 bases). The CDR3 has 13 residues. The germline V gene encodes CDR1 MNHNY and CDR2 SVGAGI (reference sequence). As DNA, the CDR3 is TGTGCCAGCAGCCGGACTGACACAGATACGCAGTGTTTT. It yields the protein CASSRTDTDTQCF.

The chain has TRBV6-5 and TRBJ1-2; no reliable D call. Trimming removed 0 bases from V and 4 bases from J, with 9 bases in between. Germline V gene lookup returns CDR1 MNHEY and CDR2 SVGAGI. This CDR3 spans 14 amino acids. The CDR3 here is CASSYSHSSYGYTF. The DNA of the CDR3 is TGTGCCAGCAGTTACTCCCACTCCTCCTATGGCTACACCTTC.

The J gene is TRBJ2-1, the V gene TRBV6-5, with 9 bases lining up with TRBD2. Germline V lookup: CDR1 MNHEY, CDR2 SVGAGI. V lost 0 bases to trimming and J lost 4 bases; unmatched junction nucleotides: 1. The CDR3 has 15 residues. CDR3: CASSYSSGGYNEQFF. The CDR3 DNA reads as TGTGCCAGCAGTTACTCTAGCGGGGGATACAATGAGCAGTTCTTC.

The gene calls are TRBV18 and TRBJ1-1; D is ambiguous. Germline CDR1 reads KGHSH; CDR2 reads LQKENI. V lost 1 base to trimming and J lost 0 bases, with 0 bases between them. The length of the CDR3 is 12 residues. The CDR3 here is CASSPLNTEAFF. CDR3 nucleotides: TGTGCCAGCTCACCACTGAACACTGAAGCTTTCTTT.

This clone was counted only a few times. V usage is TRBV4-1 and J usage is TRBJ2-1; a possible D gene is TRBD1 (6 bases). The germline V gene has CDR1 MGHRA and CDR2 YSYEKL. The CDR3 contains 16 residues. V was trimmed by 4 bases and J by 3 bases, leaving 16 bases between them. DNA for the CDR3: TGCGCCAGCAGCCTCGAAGGGCAGGGGCGCTACAATGAGCAGTTCTTC. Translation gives CASSLEGQGRYNEQFF.

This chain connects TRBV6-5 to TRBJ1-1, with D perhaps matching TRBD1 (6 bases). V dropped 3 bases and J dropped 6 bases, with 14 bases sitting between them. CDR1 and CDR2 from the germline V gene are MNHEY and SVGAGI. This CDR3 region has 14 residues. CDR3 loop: CASSYSRGSAEAFF. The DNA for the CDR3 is TGTGCCAGCAGTTATTCCAGGGGAAGCGCTGAAGCTTTCTTT.

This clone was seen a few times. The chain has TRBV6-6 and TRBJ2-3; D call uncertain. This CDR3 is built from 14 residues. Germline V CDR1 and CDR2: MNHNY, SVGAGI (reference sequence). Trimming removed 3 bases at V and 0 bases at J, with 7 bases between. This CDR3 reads CASSYSISTDTQYF. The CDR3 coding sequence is TGTGCCAGCAGTTATTCAATTAGCACAGATACGCAGTATTTT.

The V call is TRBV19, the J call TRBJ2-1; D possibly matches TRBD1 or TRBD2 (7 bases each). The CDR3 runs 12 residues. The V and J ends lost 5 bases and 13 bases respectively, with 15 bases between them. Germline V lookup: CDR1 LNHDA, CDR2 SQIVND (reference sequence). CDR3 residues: CASSLQGGLQFF. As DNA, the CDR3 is TGTGCCAGTAGTCTCCAGGGGGGGCTACAGTTCTTC.

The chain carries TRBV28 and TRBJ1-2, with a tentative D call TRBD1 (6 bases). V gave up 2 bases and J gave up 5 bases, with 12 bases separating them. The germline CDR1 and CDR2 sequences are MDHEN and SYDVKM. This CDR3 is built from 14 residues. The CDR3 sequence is CASSLPGQTYGYTF. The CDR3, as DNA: TGTGCCAGCAGTTTACCAGGACAGACTTATGGCTACACCTTC.

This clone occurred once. This chain's CDR3 is CASSIFREVETQYF. CDR3 nucleotide sequence: TGTGCCAGTAGTATCTTTCGGGAGGTGGAGACCCAGTACTTC. This chain links TRBV19 with TRBJ2-5; 7 bases align to TRBD2. CDR1 and CDR2 from the germline V gene are LNHDA and SQIVND (reference sequence). CDR3 size: 14 residues. V gave up 3 bases and J gave up 5 bases; unmatched junction bases: 6.

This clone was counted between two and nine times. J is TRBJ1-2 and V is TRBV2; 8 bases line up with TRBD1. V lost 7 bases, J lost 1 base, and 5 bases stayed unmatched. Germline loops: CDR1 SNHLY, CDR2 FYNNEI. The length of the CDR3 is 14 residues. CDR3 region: CASNGQGNNYGYTF. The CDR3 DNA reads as TGTGCCAGCAATGGACAGGGAAATAACTATGGCTACACCTTC.

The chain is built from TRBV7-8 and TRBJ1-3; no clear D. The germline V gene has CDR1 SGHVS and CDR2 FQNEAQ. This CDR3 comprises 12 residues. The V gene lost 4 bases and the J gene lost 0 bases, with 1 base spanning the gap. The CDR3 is CASSYSGNTIYF. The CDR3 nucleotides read TGTGCCAGCAGCTACTCTGGAAACACCATATATTTT.

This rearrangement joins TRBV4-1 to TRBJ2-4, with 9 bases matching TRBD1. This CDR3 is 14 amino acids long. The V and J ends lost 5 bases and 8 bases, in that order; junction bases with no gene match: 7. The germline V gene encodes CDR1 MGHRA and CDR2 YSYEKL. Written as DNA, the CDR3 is TGCGCCAGCAGCTCGGGACAGGGTAGGGACATTCAGTACTTC. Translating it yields CASSSGQGRDIQYF.

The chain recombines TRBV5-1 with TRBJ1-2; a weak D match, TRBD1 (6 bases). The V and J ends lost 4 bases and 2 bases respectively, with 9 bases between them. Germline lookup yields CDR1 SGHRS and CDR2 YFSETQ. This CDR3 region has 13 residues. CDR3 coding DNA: TGCGCCAGCAGCCCGGACAGCAACTATGGCTACACCTTC. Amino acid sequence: CASSPDSNYGYTF.

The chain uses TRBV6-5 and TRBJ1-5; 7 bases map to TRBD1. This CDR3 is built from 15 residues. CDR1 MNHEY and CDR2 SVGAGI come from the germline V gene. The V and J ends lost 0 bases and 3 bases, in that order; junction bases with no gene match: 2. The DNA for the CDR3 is TGTGCCAGCAGTTACTCCGGACAGGACAATCAGCCCCAGCATTTT. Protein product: CASSYSGQDNQPQHF.

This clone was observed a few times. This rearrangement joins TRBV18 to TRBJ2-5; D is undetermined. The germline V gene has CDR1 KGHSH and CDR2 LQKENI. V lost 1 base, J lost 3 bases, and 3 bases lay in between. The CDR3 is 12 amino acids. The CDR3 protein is CASSPHKETQYF. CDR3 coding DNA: TGTGCCAGCTCACCACATAAAGAGACCCAGTACTTC.

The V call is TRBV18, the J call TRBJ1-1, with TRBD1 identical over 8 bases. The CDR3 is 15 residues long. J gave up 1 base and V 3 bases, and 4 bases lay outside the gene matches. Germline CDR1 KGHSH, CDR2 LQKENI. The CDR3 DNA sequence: TGTGCCAGCTCACCCGGACAGGGCCCGAACACTGAAGCTTTCTTT. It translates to CASSPGQGPNTEAFF.

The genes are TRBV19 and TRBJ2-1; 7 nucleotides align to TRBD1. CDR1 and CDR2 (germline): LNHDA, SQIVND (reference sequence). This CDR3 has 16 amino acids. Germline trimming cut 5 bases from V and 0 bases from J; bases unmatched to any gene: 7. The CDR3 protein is CASSVHRGSSYNEQFF. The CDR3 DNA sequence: TGTGCCAGTAGTGTACACAGGGGTAGCTCCTACAATGAGCAGTTCTTC. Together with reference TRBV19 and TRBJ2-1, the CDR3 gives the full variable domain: DGGITQSPKYLFRKEGQNVTLSCEQNLNHDAMYWYRQDPGQGLRLIYYSQIVNDFQKGDIAEGYSVSREKKESFPLTVTSAQKNPTAFYLCASSVHRGSSYNEQFFGPGTRLTVL.

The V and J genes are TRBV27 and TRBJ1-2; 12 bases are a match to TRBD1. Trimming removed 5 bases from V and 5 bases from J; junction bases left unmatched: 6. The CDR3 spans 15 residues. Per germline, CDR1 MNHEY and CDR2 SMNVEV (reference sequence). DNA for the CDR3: TGTGCCAGCAGTGGGGGGACAGGGGGCAGTTATGGCTACACCTTC. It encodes CASSGGTGGSYGYTF.

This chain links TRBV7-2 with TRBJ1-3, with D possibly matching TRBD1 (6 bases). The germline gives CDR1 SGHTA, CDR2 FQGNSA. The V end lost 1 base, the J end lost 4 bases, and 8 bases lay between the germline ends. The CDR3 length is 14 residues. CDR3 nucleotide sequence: TGTGCCAGCAGCTTAGACAGGGTCGGAAACACCATATATTTT. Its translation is CASSLDRVGNTIYF.

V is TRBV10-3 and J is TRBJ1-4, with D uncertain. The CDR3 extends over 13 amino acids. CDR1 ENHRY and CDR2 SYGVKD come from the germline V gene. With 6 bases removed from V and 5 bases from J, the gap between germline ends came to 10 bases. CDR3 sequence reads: CAIRKEPNEKLFF. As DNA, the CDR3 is TGTGCCATCAGGAAGGAACCCAATGAAAAACTGTTTTTT.